The source of this TCR beta chain is a study of T cell responses to AZD1222 COVID-19 vaccine. The overall study: Investigators merged groups given second doses at roughly 4 or roughly 12 weeks.

This table comes from immunoSEQ multiplex PCR, and its TCRdb copy is limited to in-frame clones, with some not included. The sample records some 63,000 clones, around 84% being singletons. Notes on the study in general: Donors skewed white British and female; clonal diversity was possibly underestimated. Baseline testing showed seropositivity in only a handful of AZD1222 recipients. All repertoire sampling was performed exclusively after the peak T cell response.

A remark on this clone: Its specificity is unknown.

The length of the CDR3 is 16 residues. The ends were cut back, 3 bases at V and 8 bases at J, with 22 bases in the middle. Germline CDR1 is MDHEN and CDR2 is SYDVKM. The TCR originated in an adult in good health. Sequencing was performed on peripheral blood, taken on day 0 of AZD1222 vaccination. The chain links TRBV28 to TRBJ1-2; D gene ambiguous. CDR3 sequence (DNA): TGTGCCAGCAGTTTGGGAGTTGGAATCAGTTTGGGGGGCTACACCTTC. Translating it yields CASSLGVGISLGGYTF.